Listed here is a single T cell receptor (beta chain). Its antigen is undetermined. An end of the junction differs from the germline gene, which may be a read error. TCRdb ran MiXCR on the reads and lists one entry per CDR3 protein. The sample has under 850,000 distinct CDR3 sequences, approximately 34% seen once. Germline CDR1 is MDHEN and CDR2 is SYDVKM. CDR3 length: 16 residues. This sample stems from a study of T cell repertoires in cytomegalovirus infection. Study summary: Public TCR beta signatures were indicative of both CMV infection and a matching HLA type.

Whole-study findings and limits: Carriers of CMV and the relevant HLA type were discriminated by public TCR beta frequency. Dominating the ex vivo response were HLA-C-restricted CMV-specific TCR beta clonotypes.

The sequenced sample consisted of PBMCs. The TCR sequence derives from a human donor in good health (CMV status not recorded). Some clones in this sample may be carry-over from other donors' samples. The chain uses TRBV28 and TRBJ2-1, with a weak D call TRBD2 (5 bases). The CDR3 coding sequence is TGTGCCAGTAGTTTTAGGTTGGGGAGAAAACGGTATGAGCAGTTCTTC. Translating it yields CASSFRLGRKRYEQFF.